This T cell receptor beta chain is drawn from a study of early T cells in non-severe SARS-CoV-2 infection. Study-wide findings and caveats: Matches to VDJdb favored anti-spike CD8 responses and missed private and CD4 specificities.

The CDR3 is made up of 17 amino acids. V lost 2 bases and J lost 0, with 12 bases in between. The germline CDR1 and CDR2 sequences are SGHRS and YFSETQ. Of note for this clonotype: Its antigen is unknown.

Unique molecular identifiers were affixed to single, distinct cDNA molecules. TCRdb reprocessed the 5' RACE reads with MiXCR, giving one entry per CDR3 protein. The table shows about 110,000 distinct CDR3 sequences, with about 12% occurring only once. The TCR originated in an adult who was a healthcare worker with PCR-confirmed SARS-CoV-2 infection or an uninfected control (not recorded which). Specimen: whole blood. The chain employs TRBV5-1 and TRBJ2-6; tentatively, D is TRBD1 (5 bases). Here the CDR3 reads CASSFGRAPSGANVLTF. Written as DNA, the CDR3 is TGCGCCAGCAGCTTCGGCAGGGCGCCCTCTGGGGCCAACGTCCTGACTTTC.